This is a list of T cell receptor beta chains from one sample in a study of naive and memory T cell subsets. TCRdb itself ran the UMI-ligation and nested PCR reads through MiXCR, one entry per CDR3 protein. The data hold about 120,000 distinct CDR3 sequences, with 36% observed a single time. The sequenced material came from central memory CD4+ T cells from blood. The receptors stem from a human donor in good health. The CDR3 runs from the conserved cysteine through the conserved F or W. A D gene is named only where the DNA matches it firmly. Clone size appears in some rows only: once, few, many, or a class for an expanded clone.

v_call	j_call	d_call	cdr3_length	clone_size	cdr3_aa	cdr3_nt
TRBV20-1	TRBJ2-1	.	12	.	CSANRVNNEQFF	TGCAGTGCTAACAGGGTCAACAATGAGCAGTTCTTC
TRBV29-1	TRBJ2-3	.	13	.	CSASGASTDTQYF	TGCAGCGCCTCAGGGGCTAGCACAGATACGCAGTATTTT
TRBV10-3	TRBJ2-3	TRBD1	14	.	CAISPGQGTDTQYF	TGTGCCATCAGCCCGGGACAGGGCACAGATACGCAGTATTTT
TRBV30	TRBJ1-2	.	13	.	CAWSVNRPSPYTF	TGTGCCTGGAGTGTAAATAGGCCCAGCCCCTACACCTTC
TRBV7-2	TRBJ2-1	TRBD2	16	.	CASSLDPAGGAGEQFF	TGTGCCAGCAGCTTAGATCCAGCGGGAGGGGCGGGTGAGCAGTTCTTC
TRBV20-1	TRBJ1-2	.	16	.	CSARDTTRGPNNGYTF	TGCAGTGCTAGAGATACAACCAGGGGACCCAACAATGGCTACACCTTC
TRBV20-1	TRBJ2-3	TRBD2	13	.	CSASLGGTDTQYF	TGCAGTGCCTCTTTGGGGGGGACAGATACGCAGTATTTT
TRBV27	TRBJ2-5	TRBD1	14	.	CASSPTPGGQTQYF	TGTGCCAGCAGTCCCACTCCAGGGGGACAGACCCAGTACTTC
TRBV6-6	TRBJ2-7	.	13	.	CASSFRRNYEQYF	TGTGCCAGCAGTTTTAGACGGAATTACGAGCAGTACTTC
TRBV24-1	TRBJ2-5	TRBD1	15	.	CATSENGQGQETQYF	TGTGCCACCAGTGAGAATGGACAGGGACAAGAGACCCAGTACTTC
TRBV20-1	TRBJ2-7	.	15	once	CSASDGGASSYEQYF	TGCAGTGCTAGCGATGGTGGGGCGAGCTCCTACGAGCAGTACTTC
TRBV12-5	TRBJ2-3	.	13	.	CASGFRQTDTQYF	TGTGCTAGTGGTTTCCGACAGACAGATACGCAGTATTTT
TRBV6-2/TRBV6-3	TRBJ1-1	TRBD1	13	.	CASNGQGNTEAFF	TGTGCCAGCAATGGACAGGGGAACACTGAAGCTTTCTTT
TRBV18	TRBJ2-3	.	13	few	CASSPLREDTQYF	TGTGCCAGCTCACCACTGCGCGAAGATACGCAGTATTTT
TRBV7-2	TRBJ1-1	.	14	few	CASSFQGGGTEAFF	TGTGCCAGCAGCTTCCAGGGAGGGGGCACTGAAGCTTTCTTT
TRBV19	TRBJ2-7	.	16	few	CASSIQATQKRYEQYF	TGTGCCAGTAGTATTCAAGCGACACAAAAGCGCTACGAGCAGTACTTC
TRBV2	TRBJ2-7	.	14	.	CASSLKGLSYEQYF	TGTGCCAGCAGTCTCAAGGGATTATCCTACGAGCAGTACTTC
TRBV5-1	TRBJ2-7	.	15	few	CATKETPKVGSEQYF	TGCGCCACCAAAGAAACACCGAAGGTCGGCAGCGAGCAGTACTTC
TRBV7-2	TRBJ1-5	TRBD1	17	.	CASSLTGRQGTNQPQHF	TGTGCCAGCAGCTTGACTGGGAGACAGGGTACCAATCAGCCCCAGCATTTT
TRBV29-1	TRBJ1-1	TRBD1	14	few	CSGTGRVRDTEAFF	TGCAGCGGGACAGGGCGGGTCAGGGACACTGAAGCTTTCTTT
TRBV4-1	TRBJ1-6	.	16	.	CASSRESSSYNSPLHF	TGCGCCAGCAGCCGGGAGTCGAGCTCCTATAATTCACCCCTCCACTTT
TRBV30	TRBJ2-2	.	14	many	CAWNILENTGELFF	TGTGCCTGGAACATTTTGGAGAACACCGGGGAGCTGTTTTTT
TRBV28	TRBJ1-3	.	16	.	CASSLWATYSGNTIYF	TGTGCCAGCAGTTTATGGGCGACGTACTCTGGAAACACCATATATTTT
TRBV6-5	TRBJ2-7	.	14	.	CASSYSATDYEQYF	TGTGCCAGCAGTTACTCCGCGACTGACTACGAGCAGTACTTC
TRBV7-2	TRBJ2-7	TRBD1	15	.	CASSYTGGFSYEQYF	TGTGCCAGCAGCTACACAGGGGGCTTCTCCTACGAGCAGTACTTC
TRBV28	TRBJ1-2	TRBD1	14	.	CASSQGQGSYGYTF	TGTGCCAGCAGTCAGGGACAGGGGAGCTATGGCTACACCTTC
TRBV3-1	TRBJ1-1	.	14	.	CASSQLRPNTEAFF	TGTGCCAGCAGCCAATTACGTCCGAACACTGAAGCTTTCTTT
TRBV6-6	TRBJ2-7	.	17	.	CVSSYSPQGLGVYEQYF	TGTGTCAGCAGTTACTCGCCGCAGGGGTTGGGGGTGTACGAGCAGTACTTC
TRBV11-2	TRBJ2-3	TRBD1	21	.	CASTPKPRTGTGSGNTDTQYF	TGTGCCAGCACCCCGAAACCGAGGACAGGGACGGGGTCGGGGAACACAGATACGCAGTATTTT
TRBV28	TRBJ2-6	.	15	medium-sized	CASSPDSSGANVLTF	TGTGCCAGCAGTCCCGACAGCTCTGGGGCCAACGTCCTGACTTTC
TRBV5-1	TRBJ2-1	.	15	.	CASSFSAGSFNEQFF	TGCGCCAGCAGCTTTAGTGCCGGGTCCTTCAATGAGCAGTTCTTC
TRBV6-1	TRBJ1-1	.	14	.	CASSEFQGTTEAFF	TGTGCCAGCAGTGAATTTCAGGGGACCACTGAAGCTTTCTTT
TRBV29-1	TRBJ2-3	.	14	few	CSVGLGQGTDTQYF	TGCAGCGTTGGCTTGGGACAAGGCACAGATACGCAGTATTTT
TRBV5-1	TRBJ2-4	TRBD1	14	.	CASSRGDRENIQYF	TGCGCCAGCAGCCGAGGGGACAGAGAAAACATTCAGTACTTC
TRBV3-1	TRBJ1-1	.	13	.	CASSHHGGLGAFF	TGTGCCAGCAGCCACCACGGGGGTCTCGGAGCTTTCTTT
TRBV6-1	TRBJ2-7	TRBD1	13	many	CASSTDRGYEQYF	TGTGCCAGCAGCACGGACAGGGGCTACGAGCAGTACTTC
TRBV5-1	TRBJ1-4	.	13	.	CASSFARGEKLFF	TGCGCCAGCAGCTTCGCCCGGGGTGAAAAACTGTTTTTT
TRBV27	TRBJ2-1	TRBD2	18	.	CASSPTIARGKINNEQFF	TGTGCCAGCAGTCCGACCATAGCGCGGGGGAAAATAAACAATGAGCAGTTCTTC
TRBV25-1	TRBJ2-7	TRBD2	14	.	CASSDSGRAGEQYF	TGTGCCAGCAGTGATAGCGGGAGGGCCGGCGAGCAGTACTTC
TRBV20-1	TRBJ1-1	.	15	many	CSARDPRGLETEAFF	TGCAGTGCTAGAGATCCTCGGGGGCTGGAGACTGAAGCTTTCTTT
TRBV10-3	TRBJ2-7	.	12	few	CAISESATEQYF	TGTGCCATCAGTGAGTCCGCGACCGAGCAGTACTTC
TRBV18	TRBJ1-5	.	16	.	CASSPTGLRGNQPQHF	TGTGCCAGCTCACCAACGGGTTTAAGAGGCAATCAGCCCCAGCATTTT
TRBV2	TRBJ2-7	.	16	few	CASSEAQGLGSYEQYF	TGTGCCAGCAGTGAAGCGCAGGGTCTCGGGTCCTACGAGCAGTACTTC
TRBV5-4	TRBJ2-1	.	14	.	CASSSPGTYNEQFF	TGTGCCAGCAGCTCCCCCGGCACCTACAATGAGCAGTTCTTC
TRBV7-8	TRBJ1-5	.	16	.	CASSLVRGNSNQPQHF	TGTGCCAGCAGCTTAGTCCGAGGGAATAGCAATCAGCCCCAGCATTTT
TRBV4-2	TRBJ1-4	.	16	few	CASSQGLGATNEKLFF	TGTGCCAGCAGCCAAGGTCTTGGAGCAACTAATGAAAAACTGTTTTTT
TRBV24-1	TRBJ2-3	.	13	few	CATSDWAGDTQYF	TGTGCCACCAGTGATTGGGCGGGAGATACGCAGTATTTT
TRBV7-2	TRBJ2-3	.	12	.	CASGGAPDTQYF	TGTGCCAGCGGGGGGGCCCCAGATACGCAGTATTTT
TRBV7-2	TRBJ1-1	.	14	few	CASRRQGLRTEAFF	TGTGCCAGCAGACGTCAGGGGCTAAGGACTGAAGCTTTCTTT
TRBV27	TRBJ2-7	TRBD1	15	.	CASSFSDRSSYEQYF	TGTGCCAGCAGTTTCTCGGACAGGAGCTCCTACGAGCAGTACTTC
TRBV9	TRBJ1-5	.	14	.	CASSVDGGNQPQHF	TGTGCCAGCAGCGTGGACGGCGGCAATCAGCCCCAGCATTTT
TRBV20-1	TRBJ2-5	.	14	few	CSAMQSLRGETQYF	TGCAGTGCGATGCAGAGTCTTCGAGGGGAGACCCAGTACTTC
TRBV28	TRBJ2-1	TRBD2	16	.	CASSLSGGSPYNEQFF	TGTGCCAGCAGTTTGTCGGGAGGTTCCCCCTACAATGAGCAGTTCTTC
TRBV19	TRBJ2-4	TRBD1	15	.	CASSTSWTGKNIQYF	TGTGCCAGTAGCACAAGTTGGACAGGCAAAAACATTCAGTACTTC